These 2 T cell receptor beta chains came from one sample sequenced in a study of neoadjuvant anti-PD-1 for oral cavity cancer. Time point defined: after neoadjuvant nivolumab, at surgical resection. Sequencing used immunoSEQ multiplex PCR; TCRdb keeps in-frame clones, though not all of them. The sample shows tens of thousands of clones, about 76% of them seen only once. The sequencing here drew on PBMCs, taken after nivolumab (anti-PD-1) treatment. The receptors were sampled from a person aged 35-79 years with oral cavity squamous cell carcinoma.

V usage is TRBV15 and J usage is TRBJ2-3; 8 nucleotides line up with TRBD2. The CDR3 runs 17 residues. Trimming removed 1 base from V and 4 bases from J; junction bases left unmatched: 10. Germline loops: CDR1 LNHNV, CDR2 YYDKDF (reference sequence). As DNA, the CDR3 is TGTGCCACCAGCAGAGGGGCTGGGCGGGGGGCCTCAGATACGCAGTATTTT. Translation: CATSRGAGRGASDTQYF.

The chain joins TRBV7-2 to TRBJ2-1, with 7 bases identical to TRBD1. The trim removed 5 bases at V and 14 bases at J, leaving 12 bases unmatched. The CDR3 sequence is 13 residues long. Germline V gene data show CDR1 as SGHTA and CDR2 as FQGNSA. CDR3: CASSIALQGRKFF. The CDR3 nucleotides are TGTGCCAGCAGCATCGCTTTACAGGGGAGAAAGTTCTTC.